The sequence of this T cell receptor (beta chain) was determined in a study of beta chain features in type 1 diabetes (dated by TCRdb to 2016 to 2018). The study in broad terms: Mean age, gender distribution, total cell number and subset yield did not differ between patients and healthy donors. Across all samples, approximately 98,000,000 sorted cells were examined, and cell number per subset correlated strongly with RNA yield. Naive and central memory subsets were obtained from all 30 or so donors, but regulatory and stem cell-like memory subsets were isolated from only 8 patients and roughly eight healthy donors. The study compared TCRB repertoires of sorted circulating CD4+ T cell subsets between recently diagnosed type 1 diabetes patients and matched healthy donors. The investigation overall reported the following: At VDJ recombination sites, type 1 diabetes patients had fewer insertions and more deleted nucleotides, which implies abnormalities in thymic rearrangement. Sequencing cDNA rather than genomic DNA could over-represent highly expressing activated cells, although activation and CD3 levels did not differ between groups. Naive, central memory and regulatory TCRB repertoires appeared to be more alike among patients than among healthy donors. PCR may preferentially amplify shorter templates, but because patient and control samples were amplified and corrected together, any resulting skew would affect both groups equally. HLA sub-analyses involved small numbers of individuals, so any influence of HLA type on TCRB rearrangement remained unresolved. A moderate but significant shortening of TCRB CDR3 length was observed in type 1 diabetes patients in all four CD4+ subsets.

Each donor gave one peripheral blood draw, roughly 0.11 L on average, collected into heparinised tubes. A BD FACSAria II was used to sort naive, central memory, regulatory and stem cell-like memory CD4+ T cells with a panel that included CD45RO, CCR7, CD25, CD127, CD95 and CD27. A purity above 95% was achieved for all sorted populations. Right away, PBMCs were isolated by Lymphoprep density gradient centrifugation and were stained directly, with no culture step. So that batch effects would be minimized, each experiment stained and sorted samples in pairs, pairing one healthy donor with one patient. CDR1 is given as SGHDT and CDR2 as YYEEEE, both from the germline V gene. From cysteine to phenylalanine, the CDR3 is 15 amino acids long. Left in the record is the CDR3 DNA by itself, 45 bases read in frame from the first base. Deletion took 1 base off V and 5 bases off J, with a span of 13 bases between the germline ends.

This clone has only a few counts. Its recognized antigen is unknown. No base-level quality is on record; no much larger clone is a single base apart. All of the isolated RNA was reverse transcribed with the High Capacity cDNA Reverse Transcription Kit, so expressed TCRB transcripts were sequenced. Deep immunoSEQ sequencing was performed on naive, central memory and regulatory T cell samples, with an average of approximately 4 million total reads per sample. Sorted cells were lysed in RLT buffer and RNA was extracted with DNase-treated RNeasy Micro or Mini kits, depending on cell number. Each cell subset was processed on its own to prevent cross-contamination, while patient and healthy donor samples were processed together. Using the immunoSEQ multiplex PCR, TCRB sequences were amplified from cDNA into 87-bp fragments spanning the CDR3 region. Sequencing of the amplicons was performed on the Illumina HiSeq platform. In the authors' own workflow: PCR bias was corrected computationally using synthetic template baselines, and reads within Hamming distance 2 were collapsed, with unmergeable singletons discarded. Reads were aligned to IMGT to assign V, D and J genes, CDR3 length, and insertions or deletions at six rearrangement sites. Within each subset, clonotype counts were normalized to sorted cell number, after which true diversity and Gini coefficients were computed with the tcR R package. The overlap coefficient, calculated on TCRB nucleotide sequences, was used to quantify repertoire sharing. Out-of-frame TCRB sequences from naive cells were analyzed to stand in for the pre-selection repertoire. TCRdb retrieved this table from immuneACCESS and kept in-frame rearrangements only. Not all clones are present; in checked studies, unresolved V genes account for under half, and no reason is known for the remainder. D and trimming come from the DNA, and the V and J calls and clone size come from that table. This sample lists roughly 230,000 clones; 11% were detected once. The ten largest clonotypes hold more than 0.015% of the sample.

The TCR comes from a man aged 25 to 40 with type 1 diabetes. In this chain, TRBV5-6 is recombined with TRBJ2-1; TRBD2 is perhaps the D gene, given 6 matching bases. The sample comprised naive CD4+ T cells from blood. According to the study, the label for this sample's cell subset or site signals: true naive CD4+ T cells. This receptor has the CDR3 CASSLRGAFNNEQFF. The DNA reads TGTGCCAGCAGCTTGCGCGGGGCTTTCAACAATGAGCAGTTCTTC.